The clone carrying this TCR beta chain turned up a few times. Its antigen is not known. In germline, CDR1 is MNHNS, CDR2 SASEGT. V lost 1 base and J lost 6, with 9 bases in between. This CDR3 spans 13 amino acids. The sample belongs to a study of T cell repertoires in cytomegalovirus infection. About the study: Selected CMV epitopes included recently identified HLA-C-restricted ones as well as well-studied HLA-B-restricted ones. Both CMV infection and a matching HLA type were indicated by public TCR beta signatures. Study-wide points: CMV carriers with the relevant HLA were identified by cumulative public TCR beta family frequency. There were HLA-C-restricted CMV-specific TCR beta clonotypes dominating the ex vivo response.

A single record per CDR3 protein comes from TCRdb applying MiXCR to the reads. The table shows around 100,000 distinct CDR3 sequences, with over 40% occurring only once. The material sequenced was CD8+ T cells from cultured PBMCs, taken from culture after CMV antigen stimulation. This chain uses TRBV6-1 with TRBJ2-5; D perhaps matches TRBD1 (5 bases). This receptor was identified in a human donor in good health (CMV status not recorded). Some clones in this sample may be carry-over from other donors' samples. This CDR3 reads CASSEGRAQTQYF. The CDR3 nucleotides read TGTGCCAGCAGTGAAGGCAGGGCACAGACCCAGTACTTC.